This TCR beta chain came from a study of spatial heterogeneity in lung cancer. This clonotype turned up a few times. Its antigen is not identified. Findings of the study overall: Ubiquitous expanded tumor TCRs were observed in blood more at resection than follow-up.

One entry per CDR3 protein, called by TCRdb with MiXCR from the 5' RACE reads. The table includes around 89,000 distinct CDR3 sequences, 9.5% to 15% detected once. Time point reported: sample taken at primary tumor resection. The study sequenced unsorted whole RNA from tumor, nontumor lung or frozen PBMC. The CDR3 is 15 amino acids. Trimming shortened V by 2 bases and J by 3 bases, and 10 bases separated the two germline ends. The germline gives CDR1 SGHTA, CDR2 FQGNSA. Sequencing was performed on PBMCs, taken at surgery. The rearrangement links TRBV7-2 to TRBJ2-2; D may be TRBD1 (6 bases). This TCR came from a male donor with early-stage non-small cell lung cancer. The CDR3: CASSLISGDTGELFF. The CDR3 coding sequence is TGTGCCAGCAGCTTAATTTCAGGGGACACCGGGGAGCTGTTTTTT. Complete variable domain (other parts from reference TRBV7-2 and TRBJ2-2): GAGVSQSPSNKVTEKGKDVELRCDPISGHTALYWYRQSLGQGLEFLIYFQGNSAPDKSGLPSDRFSAERTGGSVSTLTIQRTQQEDSAVYLCASSLISGDTGELFFGEGSRLTVL.